This is a list of T cell receptor beta chains from one sample in a study of CD8 T cells in ankylosing spondylitis. TCRdb reanalysed the 5' RACE reads using MiXCR and keeps one entry per CDR3 protein. This sample has approximately 180,000 distinct CDR3 sequences, with roughly 18% found just once. The sequencing sample was made of blood, either unsorted or a sorted T cell fraction (not recorded which). The receptors derive from a male donor aged 10-29 years with ankylosing spondylitis or in good health (not recorded which). The CDR3 runs from the conserved cysteine through the conserved F or W. Fields, in order: D gene, V gene, clone size, J gene, CDR3 protein, CDR3 DNA. D genes are given only for firm matches. Clone size is given for some rows only: seen once, a few or many times, or a class if the clone is expanded.

D: TRBD2
V: TRBV20-1
size: NA
J: TRBJ2-3
CDR3: CSARATSGTSTDTQYF
DNA: TGCAGTGCTCGAGCGACTAGCGGGACTAGCACAGATACGCAGTATTTT

D: TRBD1
V: TRBV12-3/TRBV12-4
size: many
J: TRBJ2-2
CDR3: CAISGTGGANTGELFF
DNA: TGTGCCATCTCTGGAACAGGGGGCGCGAACACCGGGGAGCTGTTTTTT

D: TRBD1
V: TRBV27
size: many
J: TRBJ1-6
CDR3: CASSLGQGWSSPLHF
DNA: TGTGCCAGCAGCCTCGGACAGGGGTGGAGTTCACCCCTCCACTTT

D: TRBD1
V: TRBV6-6
size: many
J: TRBJ2-1
CDR3: CANKRMDMDRGLNEQFF
DNA: TGTGCCAACAAGAGAATGGACATGGACAGGGGCCTAAATGAGCAGTTCTTC

D: NA
V: TRBV4-1
size: NA
J: TRBJ2-5
CDR3: CASSPYPRGGETQYF
DNA: TGCGCCAGCAGCCCTTACCCGAGGGGTGGAGAGACCCAGTACTTC

D: NA
V: TRBV27
size: many
J: TRBJ2-1
CDR3: CASSTPGNEQFF
DNA: TGTGCCAGCAGTACACCGGGGAATGAGCAGTTCTTC

D: TRBD2
V: TRBV7-2
size: many
J: TRBJ2-1
CDR3: CASSFSSGRADQFF
DNA: TGTGCCAGCAGCTTCTCTAGCGGGAGGGCCGACCAGTTCTTC

D: TRBD2
V: TRBV7-9
size: many
J: TRBJ2-1
CDR3: CASRGTSGSNEQFF
DNA: TGTGCCAGCAGGGGGACTAGCGGGAGTAATGAGCAGTTCTTC

D: NA
V: TRBV5-1
size: many
J: TRBJ2-7
CDR3: CASSLEGKSSYEQYF
DNA: TGCGCCAGCAGCTTGGAAGGCAAGAGCTCCTACGAGCAGTACTTC

D: NA
V: TRBV29-1
size: NA
J: TRBJ1-1
CDR3: CSVVWDTEAFF
DNA: TGCAGCGTTGTTTGGGACACTGAAGCTTTCTTT

D: TRBD2
V: TRBV5-4
size: many
J: TRBJ2-5
CDR3: CASSLGGLYQETQYF
DNA: TGTGCCAGCAGCTTGGGGGGACTATACCAAGAGACCCAGTACTTC

D: NA
V: TRBV5-1
size: many
J: TRBJ2-1
CDR3: CASSFAGTCCSNEQFF
DNA: TGCGCCAGCAGCTTTGCCGGGACTTGTTGCTCGAATGAGCAGTTCTTC

D: TRBD2
V: TRBV6-2/TRBV6-3
size: many
J: TRBJ2-7
CDR3: CASSYDPGGSYEQYF
DNA: TGTGCCAGCAGTTACGATCCGGGGGGATCCTACGAGCAGTACTTC

D: NA
V: TRBV6-9
size: NA
J: TRBJ2-5
CDR3: CARQGQETQYF
DNA: TGTGCCAGACAGGGACAAGAGACCCAGTACTTC

D: NA
V: TRBV20-1
size: many
J: TRBJ2-1
CDR3: CSASGSLLEQFF
DNA: TGCAGTGCTAGTGGTTCGCTACTCGAGCAGTTCTTC